The source of this TCR beta chain is a study of control samples from healthy donors and cancer patients. Sequencing used immunoSEQ multiplex PCR; TCRdb keeps in-frame clones, though not all of them. The sample has tens of thousands of clones; roughly 90% are singletons. J lost 3 bases, V lost 3 bases, and 8 bases had no gene match. The germline gives CDR1 MNHEY, CDR2 SMNVEV (reference sequence). The CDR3 loop spans 16 amino acids. This sequence originates from a woman aged 25 to 39 in good health. The genes are TRBV27 and TRBJ2-5; 9 nucleotides match TRBD1. Sequenced: blood. CDR3 sequence: CASSFVRDRAEETQYF. The CDR3 DNA is TGTGCCAGCAGTTTCGTCCGGGACAGGGCTGAAGAGACCCAGTACTTC.